These 17 T cell receptor beta chains were all obtained from the same sample, sequenced in a study of T cell repertoires in cytomegalovirus infection. MiXCR, run by TCRdb on the reads, gives a single entry per CDR3 protein. The data show some 300,000 distinct CDR3 sequences, around 10% seen once. The specimen sequenced was PBMCs. The receptors originated from a human donor in good health (CMV status not recorded). Some clones in this sample may be carry-over from other donors' samples.

This clonotype has at least ten counts. This chain joins TRBV6-2 or TRBV6-3 and TRBJ2-1, with 8 positions matching TRBD1. The CDR3 runs 16 residues. CDR1 is MNHEY, CDR2 SVGEGT, per germline. The V segment lost 5 bases and the J segment 6 bases; nucleotides outside the gene matches: 12. The chain's CDR3 is CASSHPRTGFANEQFF. CDR3 coding DNA: TGTGCCAGCAGTCATCCCCGGACAGGGTTTGCCAATGAGCAGTTCTTC.

This clonotype occurred many times. V and J are TRBV6-2 or TRBV6-3 and TRBJ1-5, with 8 bases aligning to TRBD1. V trimming: 6 bases; J trimming: 0 bases; junction bases outside the gene matches: 10. The germline gives CDR1 MNHEY, CDR2 SVGEGT. CDR3 size: 17 residues. The CDR3 DNA reads as TGTGCCAGCAGCCCTAACAGGGGGGGTCATAGCAATCAGCCCCAGCATTTT. It codes for CASSPNRGGHSNQPQHF.

This clonotype was seen ten or more times. The chain combines TRBV5-1 with TRBJ2-2; D possibly corresponds to TRBD2 (5 bases). V was cut by 2 bases and J by 5 bases, with 16 bases left in between. Looked up from germline, CDR1 is SGHRS and CDR2 is YFSETQ. The CDR3 sequence is 16 residues long. The CDR3 coding sequence is TGCGCCAGCAGCTTCGAATCGGGAATAGCTACCGGGGAGCTGTTTTTT. It yields the protein CASSFESGIATGELFF.

This clonotype has ten or more counts. The chain combines TRBV29-1 with TRBJ2-1; a weak D match, TRBD2 (5 bases). V shed 6 bases and J shed 3 bases, with 15 bases lying between them. CDR1 and CDR2 from the germline V gene are SQVTM and ANQGSEA. CDR3 length: 14 amino acids. Written as DNA, the CDR3 is TGCAGCGTGGAGGCGTCTTTAAACTACAATGAGCAGTTCTTC. Its protein is CSVEASLNYNEQFF.

The J gene is TRBJ2-5, the V gene TRBV20-1; tentative D call: TRBD2 (6 bases). Trimming shortened V by 3 bases and J by 5 bases, and 13 bases separated the two germline ends. The CDR3 has 13 amino acids. Germline assignment: CDR1 DFQATT and CDR2 SNEGSKA (reference sequence). The CDR3 DNA is TGCAGTGCTAGCTCGGGACTTGCGGAGACCCAGTACTTC. It encodes CSASSGLAETQYF.

The table lists this clonotype with many counts. The chain combines TRBV7-3 with TRBJ2-2; 8 bases match TRBD1. CDR1 is SGHTA and CDR2 is FQGTGA in the germline V gene. This CDR3 has 16 residues. Trimming removed 5 bases from V and 5 bases from J; junction bases left unmatched: 10. The CDR3 here is CASSQRQGAGTGELFF. DNA of the CDR3: TGTGCCAGCAGCCAAAGGCAGGGGGCAGGGACCGGGGAGCTGTTTTTT.

This clonotype was counted many times. The V gene is TRBV28, the J gene TRBJ2-7, with D uncertain. The CDR3 totals 15 residues. V was cut by 5 bases and J by 0 bases, with 14 bases left in between. Per germline, CDR1 MDHEN and CDR2 SYDVKM. The CDR3 sequence: CASSAAGSSSYEQYV. Written as DNA, the CDR3 is TGTGCCAGCAGTGCGGCCGGCTCGAGCTCCTACGAGCAGTACGTC.

In its sample, this clonotype was seen many times. The chain employs TRBV7-2 and TRBJ1-4; 8 positions agree with TRBD1. CDR3 size: 14 residues. The germline V gene encodes CDR1 SGHTA and CDR2 FQGNSA. V lost 5 bases to trimming and J lost 4 bases; unmatched junction nucleotides: 3. CDR3 bases: TGTGCCAGCAGCCGACAGGGGTTTAATGAAAAACTGTTTTTT. Protein sequence: CASSRQGFNEKLFF.

Ten or more counts support this clonotype. The germline gene is not matched at one end of the junction; a read error may be the cause. The DNA for the CDR3 is TGTGCCAGCAGCTTATCAGGGGTGGATGGCCACACCTTC. Residues: CASSLSGVDGHTF. The V call is TRBV7-2, the J call TRBJ1-2; possibly TRBD1 for D (6 bases). Per germline, CDR1 SGHTA and CDR2 FQGNSA. CDR3 length: 13 residues.

The V and J genes are TRBV6-5 and TRBJ2-1; TRBD2 is a possible D gene (6 bases). The CDR3 extends over 12 amino acids. Looked up from germline, CDR1 is MNHEY and CDR2 is SVGAGI. Trimming shortened V by 9 bases and J by 4 bases, and 10 bases separated the two germline ends. CDR3 in amino acids: CASSGVYNEQFF. For the CDR3, the DNA is TGTGCCAGTTCGGGAGTGTACAATGAGCAGTTCTTC.

This clonotype was found many times. The V call is TRBV7-8, the J call TRBJ2-1; a possible D gene is TRBD1 (6 bases). The CDR3 is 15 amino acids. V lost 3 bases to trimming and J lost 6 bases, with 15 bases between them. Germline V gives CDR1 SGHVS, CDR2 FQNEAQ. The CDR3 DNA follows: TGTGCCAGCAGCTTCCGGGACACTAACCCCAATGAGCAGTTCTTC. This translates into CASSFRDTNPNEQFF.

This clonotype came up a few times. The V gene is TRBV20-1, the J gene TRBJ2-1, with D perhaps assigned TRBD1 or TRBD2 (5 bases each). Trimming stripped 6 bases from V and 5 bases from J, with 20 bases between. CDR3 length: 15 amino acids. Germline loops: CDR1 DFQATT, CDR2 SNEGSKA (reference sequence). The CDR3 nucleotides read TGCAGTGCCACGCGAGGGGTGGGTTCTAACAATGAGCAGTTCTTC. Translation gives CSATRGVGSNNEQFF.

This clonotype was seen ten or more times. The chain couples TRBV11-2 to TRBJ1-1; D may be TRBD1 (5 bases). The CDR3 covers 17 residues. With 5 bases removed from V and 0 bases from J, the gap between germline ends came to 19 bases. Germline V gives CDR1 SGHAT, CDR2 FQNNGV. The DNA of the CDR3 is TGTGCCAGCAGCCCCACGAGGCCGGGGGAGGTGAACACTGAAGCTTTCTTT. Residues: CASSPTRPGEVNTEAFF.

This clonotype was recorded many times. The chain uses TRBV7-9 and TRBJ1-4, with a tentative D call TRBD1 (5 bases). This CDR3 has 16 residues. V was cut by 5 bases and J by 4 bases, with 17 bases left in between. Germline V gene data show CDR1 as SEHNR and CDR2 as FQNEAQ (reference sequence). The CDR3 spells CASSNTGTGFNEKLFF. CDR3 nucleotide sequence: TGTGCCAGCAGCAACACTGGGACCGGCTTTAATGAAAAACTGTTTTTT.

Many counts were recorded for this clonotype. This sequence joins TRBV7-2 and TRBJ2-7, with TRBD1 identical over 11 bases. The CDR3 runs 15 residues. V was clipped by 1 base and J by 3 bases; unmatched bases: 2. CDR1 SGHTA and CDR2 FQGNSA come from the germline V gene. CDR3: CASSLVGTGGYEQYF. The CDR3 DNA follows: TGTGCCAGCAGCTTAGTCGGGACAGGGGGCTACGAGCAGTACTTC. The full variable domain, rest sourced from reference TRBV7-2 and TRBJ2-7, is GAGVSQSPSNKVTEKGKDVELRCDPISGHTALYWYRQSLGQGLEFLIYFQGNSAPDKSGLPSDRFSAERTGGSVSTLTIQRTQQEDSAVYLCASSLVGTGGYEQYFGPGTRLTVT.

This clonotype was seen repeatedly, ten times or more. The V gene is TRBV7-2, the J gene TRBJ1-1, with TRBD1 as a possible D gene (5 bases). CDR1 is SGHTA and CDR2 is FQGNSA in the germline V gene. The length of the CDR3 is 16 residues. Between the trimmed V and J ends, which lost 4 bases and 1 base, there was a span of 16 bases. The CDR3 nucleotides read TGTGCCAGCAGCTCCCAAACCGGGACGGGGAACACTGAAGCTTTCTTT. This translates into CASSSQTGTGNTEAFF.

This clonotype has more than one count but fewer than ten. The V gene is TRBV28, the J gene TRBJ2-7, with TRBD1 matching 8 bases. Germline-derived CDR1 and CDR2 are MDHEN and SYDVKM. The CDR3 has 13 residues. The trim removed 3 bases at V and 7 bases at J, leaving 5 bases unmatched. The CDR3 DNA reads TGTGCCAGCAGTTTCCTGACAGGGGATGAGCAGTACTTC. Translated: CASSFLTGDEQYF.